What follows are 15 T cell receptor beta chains derived from one specimen sequenced in a study of response to subunit inactivated influenza vaccine. One entry per CDR3 protein results from TCRdb running MiXCR on the RT-PCR reads. Among 450,000 to 700,000 distinct CDR3 sequences listed, 13% to 15% were seen once. This specimen consisted of PBMCs from blood, obtained roughly 12 days after vaccination. The receptors derive from a man in his fifties or sixties who received an inactivated influenza vaccine.

A few counts support this clonotype. The chain combines TRBV11-2 with TRBJ2-7; D may match TRBD1 or TRBD2 (6 bases each). CDR3 length: 17 amino acids. With 5 bases removed from V and 3 bases from J, the gap between germline ends came to 23 bases. Germline V gives CDR1 SGHAT, CDR2 FQNNGV. The CDR3 spells CASSGALWGALVYEQYF. Here the CDR3 DNA reads TGTGCCAGCAGCGGGGCCCTATGGGGGGCCCTAGTCTACGAGCAGTACTTC. Using reference TRBV11-2 and TRBJ2-7 for the parts outside the CDR3, the full variable domain is EAGVAQSPRYKIIEKRQSVAFWCNPISGHATLYWYQQILGQGPKLLIQFQNNGVVDDSQLPKDRFSAERLKGVDSTLKIQPAKLEDSAVYLCASSGALWGALVYEQYFGPGTRLTVT.

Ten or more counts support this clonotype. The V call is TRBV9, the J call TRBJ2-1, with 9 nucleotides matching TRBD2. The CDR3 extends over 15 amino acids. In germline, CDR1 is SGDLS, CDR2 YYNGEE. Trimming cost V 5 bases and J 0 bases; bases outside gene matches: 3. This CDR3 reads CASSVSGSSYNEQFF. Here the CDR3 DNA reads TGTGCCAGCAGTGTTAGCGGGAGCTCCTACAATGAGCAGTTCTTC.

This clonotype was detected a few times. The chain employs TRBV2 and TRBJ1-5, with D tentatively TRBD1 (5 bases). Germline V lookup: CDR1 SNHLY, CDR2 FYNNEI. This CDR3 has 14 residues. With 4 bases removed from V and 5 bases from J, the gap between germline ends came to 12 bases. The CDR3 region is CASSGRAGYQPQHF. Here the CDR3 DNA reads TGTGCCAGCAGTGGTAGGGCAGGGTATCAGCCCCAGCATTTT.

V and J are TRBV4-1 and TRBJ2-1; possibly TRBD1 for D (5 bases). The CDR3 totals 16 residues. Germline assignment: CDR1 MGHRA and CDR2 YSYEKL. Trimming left V 4 bases short and J 2 bases short, with 15 bases between. The CDR3 sequence is CASSRIGAATYNEQFF. In DNA, the CDR3 is TGCGCCAGCAGCCGGATAGGGGCGGCAACCTACAATGAGCAGTTCTTC.

The rearrangement uses TRBV4-1 and TRBJ2-2; TRBD1 is a possible D gene (5 bases). Germline CDR1 MGHRA, CDR2 YSYEKL. This CDR3 region has 17 residues. V lost 5 bases and J lost 0, with 16 bases in between. CDR3 sequence: CASSDPPRQPNTGELFF. CDR3 bases: TGCGCCAGCAGCGATCCCCCGAGACAGCCGAACACCGGGGAGCTGTTTTTT.

This clonotype has a handful of counts. This sequence joins TRBV6-5 and TRBJ2-1; 14 bases agree with TRBD2. The CDR3 has 17 residues. The ends lost 1 base at V and 3 bases at J; junction bases unmatched: 2. Germline V lookup: CDR1 MNHEY, CDR2 SVGAGI. The CDR3 DNA sequence: TGTGCCAGCAGTTACTTGGGACTAGCGGGGGTCTACAATGAGCAGTTCTTC. It is translated as CASSYLGLAGVYNEQFF.

The CDR3 DNA reads as TGTGCCAGCAGTTTTTTTGGACTAGCGGGGCCCTACGAGCAGTACTTC. Translation gives CASSFFGLAGPYEQYF. The rearrangement joins TRBV28 to TRBJ2-7; 12 bases are a match to TRBD2. Germline assignment: CDR1 MDHEN and CDR2 SYDVKM. The CDR3 has 16 residues. The trim removed 3 bases at V and 2 bases at J, leaving 5 bases unmatched. The whole variable domain, remainder taken from reference TRBV28 and TRBJ2-7, is DVKVTQSSRYLVKRTGEKVFLECVQDMDHENMFWYRQDPGLGLRLIYFSYDVKMKEKGDIPEGYSVSREKKERFSLILESASTNQTSMYLCASSFFGLAGPYEQYFGPGTRLTVT.

This clonotype was observed a handful of times. The V call is TRBV11-3, the J call TRBJ2-7; D is unresolved. V dropped 5 bases and J dropped 2 bases, with 13 bases sitting between them. Germline CDR1 reads SGHNT; CDR2 reads YENEEA. The CDR3 runs to 14 residues. The DNA for the CDR3 is TGTGCCAGCAGCCCTTCCGGACGCCCCTACGAGCAGTACTTC. Its translation is CASSPSGRPYEQYF.

This clonotype appeared many times. This sequence joins TRBV20-1 and TRBJ2-7, with 10 bases identical to TRBD2. The CDR3 has 16 residues. Germline-derived CDR1 and CDR2 are DFQATT and SNEGSKA (reference sequence). V was clipped by 2 bases and J by 4 bases; unmatched bases: 11. The CDR3 nucleotides are TGCAGTGCTAGACCCGGGCTAGCGGGAGTCAGGTACGAGCAGTACTTC. This sequence encodes CSARPGLAGVRYEQYF.

This chain joins TRBV9 and TRBJ2-7; D might be TRBD1 (5 bases). CDR1 and CDR2 (germline): SGDLS, YYNGEE. The CDR3 has 15 amino acids. Trimming left V 0 bases short and J 2 bases short, with 12 bases between. CDR3 region: CASSVDGGATYEQYF. In DNA form, the CDR3 reads TGTGCCAGCAGCGTAGATGGTGGGGCCACCTACGAGCAGTACTTC.

The chain has TRBV20-1 and TRBJ2-7, with D possibly being TRBD2 (6 bases). V dropped 2 bases and J dropped 4 bases, with 15 bases sitting between them. Germline V gene data show CDR1 as DFQATT and CDR2 as SNEGSKA (reference sequence). This CDR3 has 14 residues. Written as DNA, the CDR3 is TGCAGTGCTAGATCCCCTGGGGGGAAGTACGAGCAGTACTTC. Its translation is CSARSPGGKYEQYF.

The chain employs TRBV10-3 and TRBJ2-2; D not certain. Germline V gene data show CDR1 as ENHRY and CDR2 as SYGVKD. Trimming left V 4 bases short and J 3 bases short, with 3 bases between. The CDR3 has 12 amino acids. The CDR3 region has the DNA TGTGCCATCAGTGGGTACACCGGGGAGCTGTTTTTT. Protein: CAISGYTGELFF.

Worth noting for this clonotype: The junction and the germline gene differ at one end; a read error may be behind it. The chain has TRBV5-1 and TRBJ2-5; TRBD2 agrees at 10 bases. The CDR3 has 14 amino acids. From germline, CDR1 is SGHRS and CDR2 YFSETQ. This chain's CDR3 is CASSLGLAGESSSF. In DNA, the CDR3 is TGCGCCAGCAGCTTGGGGCTAGCGGGGGAGTCTTCGTCCTTC.

The chain combines TRBV20-1 with TRBJ2-7, with a possible D match to TRBD2 (5 bases). The V and J ends lost 5 bases and 4 bases respectively, with 21 bases between them. This CDR3 region has 15 residues. Germline V CDR1 and CDR2: DFQATT, SNEGSKA (reference sequence). The CDR3 spells CSAAPPWASSYEQYF. The CDR3 region has the DNA TGCAGTGCTGCCCCCCCCTGGGCTAGCAGTTACGAGCAGTACTTC.

This clonotype was counted at least ten times. V usage is TRBV3-1 and J usage is TRBJ2-5; weak D call: TRBD2 (6 bases). Deletions cut 1 base from V and 4 bases from J, with 13 bases between. Germline values: CDR1 LGHDT, CDR2 YNNKEL (reference sequence). This CDR3 comprises 15 residues. Written as DNA, the CDR3 is TGTGCCAGCAGCCAAGGTATAGCGGCCGGAGAGACCCAGTACTTC. It translates to CASSQGIAAGETQYF.